This TCR beta chain came from a study of early T cells in non-severe SARS-CoV-2 infection. Trimming removed 5 bases from V and 2 bases from J, with 10 bases in between. The CDR3 sequence is 13 residues long. The germline gives CDR1 SGHNT, CDR2 YENEEA. As part of library construction, unique molecular identifiers were attached to individual cDNA molecules. TCRdb passed the 5' RACE reads through MiXCR, listing each CDR3 protein once. The sample comprises approximately 35,000 distinct CDR3 sequences, around 4.1% of which are singletons, and roughly 5.5% rests with the top ten. This clonotype occurred many times.

The clonotype was recovered from an adult who was a healthcare worker with PCR-confirmed SARS-CoV-2 infection or an uninfected control (not recorded which). This rearrangement joins TRBV11-3 to TRBJ2-7, with a possible D match to TRBD1 (6 bases). Sequenced input: whole blood. The CDR3 DNA reads TGTGCCAGCAGCCCTGGGGGCCCCTACGAGCAGTACTTC. Translated, it gives CASSPGGPYEQYF.